This T cell receptor beta chain is from a study of spatial heterogeneity in lung cancer. As for the study in general: Samples came from roughly 70 TRACERx patients with untreated early-stage lung cancer. Findings and caveats of the study: Circulating ubiquitous expanded tumor TCRs were observed more frequently at resection than at follow-up.

This clonotype was detected only a few times. Its antigen is not identified. Every TCR cDNA molecule carried a tag that served as a unique molecular identifier. TCRdb ran MiXCR on the 5' RACE reads and lists one entry per CDR3 protein. This sample has about 120,000 distinct CDR3 sequences, with 10% to 15% found just once. The V and J ends lost 0 bases and 1 base, in that order; junction bases with no gene match: 2. The CDR3 consists of 16 residues. Germline CDR1 SGHNT, CDR2 YYREEE (reference sequence). The time point was: blood at routine non-recurrence follow-up after resection. Whole RNA was taken from tumor, nontumor lung or frozen PBMC; it was then sequenced unsorted.

This clonotype was sampled from a male donor with early-stage non-small cell lung cancer. The chain couples TRBV5-4 to TRBJ2-2, with 8 positions matching TRBD1. Sequenced here: PBMCs, sampled at follow-up. The CDR3 DNA is TGTGCCAGCAGCTTGGCAGGGGGCCGGAACACCGGGGAGCTGTTTTTT. Amino acids: CASSLAGGRNTGELFF.